This passage covers 10 T cell receptor beta chains from one sample sequenced in a study of OX40 agonist ivuxolimab in advanced cancers. This table comes from immunoSEQ multiplex PCR, and its TCRdb copy is limited to in-frame clones, with some not included. The sample holds tens of thousands of clones, 80% to 85% seen once. The source material was CD4+ or CD8+ T cells sorted from blood, sampled in a trial of the OX40 agonist ivuxolimab. These receptors all stem from an adult with an advanced solid tumor such as melanoma, head and neck, liver or kidney cancer.

This chain connects TRBV18 to TRBJ2-3, with D hard to call. The CDR3 sequence is 12 residues long. CDR1 and CDR2 from the germline V gene are KGHSH and LQKENI. V lost 5 bases, J lost 2 bases, and 5 bases lay in between. CDR3 coding DNA: TGTGCCAGCTCATCCTCCACAGATACGCAGTATTTT. As protein: CASSSSTDTQYF.

The chain is built from TRBV6-5 and TRBJ1-6; D is ambiguous. Trimming shortened V by 9 bases and J by 6 bases, and 6 bases separated the two germline ends. This CDR3 has 11 amino acids. In germline, CDR1 is MNHEY, CDR2 SVGAGI. The CDR3 DNA sequence: TGTGCCAGTAAACTTAATTCACCCCTCCACTTT. Amino acids: CASKLNSPLHF.

The V gene is TRBV29-1, the J gene TRBJ2-4; 9 bases align to TRBD1. This CDR3 is built from 16 residues. The J segment lost 2 bases and the V segment lost 4 bases, leaving 9 bases of the junction unmatched. CDR1 is SQVTM and CDR2 is ANQGSEA in the germline V gene. The CDR3 region is CSVGTGVTLTKNIQYF. Here the CDR3 DNA reads TGCAGCGTTGGGACAGGGGTGACCTTGACCAAAAACATTCAGTACTTC.

J is TRBJ1-3 and V is TRBV2; TRBD1 might be the D (6 bases). V was cut by 5 bases and J by 3 bases, with 14 bases left in between. The CDR3 sequence is 15 residues long. Looked up from germline, CDR1 is SNHLY and CDR2 is FYNNEI. The CDR3 bases are TGTGCCAGCAGTTACAGGGTCCTAGGTGGAAACACCATATATTTT. Its protein product is CASSYRVLGGNTIYF.

The chain uses TRBV2 and TRBJ1-6; D may be TRBD1 (5 bases). Germline loops: CDR1 SNHLY, CDR2 FYNNEI. This CDR3 is built from 13 residues. With 4 bases removed from V and 13 bases from J, the gap between germline ends came to 14 bases. In DNA form, the CDR3 reads TGTGCCAGCAGTGTCCCGGGGGTGGGGCCCCTCCACTTT. As protein: CASSVPGVGPLHF.

The chain combines TRBV5-4 with TRBJ2-5; 7 positions agree with TRBD2. CDR3 length: 17 residues. Germline V gene data show CDR1 as SGHNT and CDR2 as YYREEE (reference sequence). Trimming at V came to 0 bases and at J to 2 bases, leaving 10 bases not matched to a gene. The CDR3 DNA follows: TGTGCCAGCAGCTTGGTATCTGGCGGGGGTTATCAAGAGACCCAGTACTTC. Its protein is CASSLVSGGGYQETQYF.

The table lists this clone with a few counts. The chain employs TRBV25-1 and TRBJ2-7; TRBD1 matches at 7 bases. Germline-derived CDR1 and CDR2 are MGHDK and SYGVNS. With V trimmed by 3 bases and J by 2 bases, 4 bases remained unmatched. CDR3 length equals 14 residues. The DNA of the CDR3 is TGTGCCAGCAGTGACCACAGGGGCCCCTACGAGCAGTACTTC. It yields the protein CASSDHRGPYEQYF.

The rearrangement links TRBV5-4 to TRBJ2-4; D call uncertain. V was clipped by 0 bases and J by 6 bases, with 7 bases between them. CDR3 length equals 13 residues. Germline V CDR1 and CDR2: SGHNT, YYREEE (reference sequence). CDR3 region: CASSLGGINIQYF. In DNA form, the CDR3 reads TGTGCCAGCAGCTTGGGGGGAATAAACATTCAGTACTTC.

This clone was seen a single time. The rearrangement joins TRBV30 to TRBJ1-2; TRBD1 might be the D (6 bases). Germline assignment: CDR1 GTSNPN and CDR2 SVGIG (reference sequence). The CDR3 spans 15 residues. The V end lost 2 bases, the J end lost 8 bases, and 21 bases lay between the germline ends. CDR3: CAWSRTEVGLGGYTF. Here the CDR3 DNA reads TGTGCCTGGAGTAGGACAGAAGTGGGATTGGGGGGCTACACCTTC.

This clone was counted once. The chain combines TRBV7-2 with TRBJ2-2; TRBD2 is a possible D gene (6 bases). CDR1 and CDR2 from the germline V gene are SGHTA and FQGNSA. V lost 6 bases and J 2 bases, leaving 10 bases between the germline ends. The CDR3 consists of 14 residues. For the CDR3, the DNA is TGTGCCAGCAGTTCCGGGACTAACACCGGGGAGCTGTTTTTT. Translation gives CASSSGTNTGELFF.